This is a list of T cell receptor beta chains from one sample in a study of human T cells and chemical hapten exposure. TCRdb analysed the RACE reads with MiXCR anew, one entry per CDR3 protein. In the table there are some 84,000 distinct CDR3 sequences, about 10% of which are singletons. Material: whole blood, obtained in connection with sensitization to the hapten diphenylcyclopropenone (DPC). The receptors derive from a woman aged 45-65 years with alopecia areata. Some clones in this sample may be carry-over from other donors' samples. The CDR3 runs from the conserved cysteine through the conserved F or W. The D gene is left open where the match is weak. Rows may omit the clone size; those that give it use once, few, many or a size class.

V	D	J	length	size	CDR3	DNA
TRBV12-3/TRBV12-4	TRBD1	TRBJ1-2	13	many	CASTYVRDRGYTF	TGTGCCAGCACCTACGTCCGGGACAGGGGCTACACCTTC
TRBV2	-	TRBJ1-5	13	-	CASRREQNQPQHF	TGTGCCAGCAGACGGGAGCAGAATCAGCCCCAGCATTTT
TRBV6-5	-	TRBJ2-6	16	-	CASSYAGGSGANVLTF	TGTGCCAGCAGTTACGCTGGGGGCTCTGGGGCCAACGTCCTGACTTTC
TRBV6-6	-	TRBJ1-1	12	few	CASSLPNTEAFF	TGTGCCAGCAGTTTACCCAACACTGAAGCTTTCTTT
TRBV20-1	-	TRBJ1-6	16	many	CSATTASSSYNSPLHF	TGCAGTGCTACGACAGCCTCGAGCTCCTATAATTCACCCCTCCACTTT
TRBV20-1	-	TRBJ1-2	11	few	CSARAGGGYTF	TGCAGTGCTAGAGCGGGAGGCGGCTACACCTTC
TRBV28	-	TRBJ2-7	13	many	CASSGAGSYEQYF	TGTGCCAGCAGTGGTGCAGGAAGCTACGAGCAGTACTTC
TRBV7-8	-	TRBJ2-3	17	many	CASSLGYAAASTDTQYF	TGTGCCAGCAGCTTAGGGTATGCGGCAGCTAGCACAGATACGCAGTATTTT
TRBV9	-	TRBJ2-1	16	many	CASSVDLGSGYNEQFF	TGTGCCAGCAGCGTAGACCTTGGATCCGGCTACAATGAGCAGTTCTTC
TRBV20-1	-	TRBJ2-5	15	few	CSARDWVALQETQYF	TGCAGTGCTAGAGATTGGGTGGCCCTCCAAGAGACCCAGTACTTC
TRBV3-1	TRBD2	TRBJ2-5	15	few	CASSGLARTQETQYF	TGTGCCAGCAGCGGACTAGCGCGAACCCAAGAGACCCAGTACTTC
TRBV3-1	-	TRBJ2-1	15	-	CASSQVAARRLEQFF	TGTGCCAGCAGCCAAGTGGCGGCAAGGCGGCTCGAGCAGTTCTTC
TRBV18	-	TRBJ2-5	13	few	CASSPYPQETQYF	TGTGCCAGCTCACCTTACCCCCAAGAGACCCAGTACTTC
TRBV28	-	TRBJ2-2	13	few	CASSPLLTGELFF	TGTGCCAGCAGTCCACTTCTCACCGGGGAGCTGTTTTTT
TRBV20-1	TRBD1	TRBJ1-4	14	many	CSASHGQGNEKLFF	TGCAGTGCTAGTCACGGACAGGGGAATGAAAAACTGTTTTTT
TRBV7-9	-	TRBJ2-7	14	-	CASSAPETPAEQYF	TGTGCCAGCAGCGCGCCGGAGACCCCTGCCGAGCAGTACTTC
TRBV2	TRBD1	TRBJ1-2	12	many	CASRKTGDGYTF	TGTGCCAGCAGAAAGACAGGGGATGGCTACACCTTC
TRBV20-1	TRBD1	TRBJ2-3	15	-	CSAPPAGQGTDTQYF	TGCAGTGCTCCCCCTGCGGGACAGGGCACAGATACGCAGTATTTT
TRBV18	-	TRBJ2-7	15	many	CASSPSQGRLEEQYF	TGTGCCAGCTCACCAAGCCAGGGTCGCCTAGAGGAGCAGTACTTC
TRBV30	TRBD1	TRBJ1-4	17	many	CAWSVRGRGRTNEKLFF	TGTGCCTGGAGTGTACGGGGCAGGGGGCGGACTAATGAAAAACTGTTTTTT
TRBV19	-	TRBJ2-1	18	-	CASSPDRGRGTDYNEQFF	TGTGCCAGTAGTCCCGATAGGGGGAGGGGGACAGACTACAATGAGCAGTTCTTC
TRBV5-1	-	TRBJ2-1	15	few	CASSPQGSLQNEQFF	TGCGCCAGCAGCCCCCAGGGGAGTCTACAGAATGAGCAGTTCTTC
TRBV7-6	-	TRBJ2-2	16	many	CASSLARAPSPGELFF	TGTGCCAGCAGCTTAGCGCGGGCTCCCTCCCCCGGGGAGCTGTTTTTT
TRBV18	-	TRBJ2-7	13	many	CASSPPLTGEQYF	TGTGCCAGCTCACCACCGTTAACAGGGGAGCAGTACTTC
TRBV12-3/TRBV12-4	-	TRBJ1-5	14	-	CASRPQGSRQPQHF	TGTGCCAGCAGACCACAGGGATCCCGTCAGCCCCAGCATTTT
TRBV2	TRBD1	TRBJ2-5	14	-	CASSWDREAETQYF	TGTGCCAGCAGTTGGGACAGGGAAGCGGAGACCCAGTACTTC
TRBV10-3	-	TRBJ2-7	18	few	CAISESGPTPGEAYEQYF	TGTGCCATCAGTGAGTCCGGACCGACTCCGGGGGAGGCCTACGAGCAGTACTTC
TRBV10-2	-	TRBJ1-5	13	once	CASSEVGDQPQHF	TGCGCCAGCAGTGAAGTAGGAGATCAGCCCCAGCATTTT
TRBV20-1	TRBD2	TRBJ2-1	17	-	CSAQSTLAGRPYNEQFF	TGCAGTGCCCAATCCACTCTAGCGGGCAGGCCATACAATGAGCAGTTCTTC
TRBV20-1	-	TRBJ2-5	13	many	CSARRWEGETQYF	TGCAGTGCTAGACGATGGGAAGGAGAGACCCAGTACTTC
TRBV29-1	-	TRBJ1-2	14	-	CSVAGANLDHGYTF	TGCAGCGTTGCAGGGGCGAATCTTGATCATGGCTACACCTTC
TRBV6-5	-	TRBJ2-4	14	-	CAGQRSVAKNIQYF	TGTGCCGGCCAGCGGAGCGTGGCCAAAAACATTCAGTACTTC
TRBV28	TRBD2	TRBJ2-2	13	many	CASMAGVTGELFF	TGTGCCAGCATGGCGGGAGTCACCGGGGAGCTGTTTTTT
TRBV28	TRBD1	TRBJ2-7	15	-	CASSPRTGPGYEQYF	TGTGCCAGCAGTCCCCGGACAGGACCCGGCTACGAGCAGTACTTC
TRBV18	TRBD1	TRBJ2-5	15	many	CASSPDRGRRETQYF	TGTGCCAGCTCACCGGACAGGGGGCGCCGAGAGACCCAGTACTTC
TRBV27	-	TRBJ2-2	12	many	CASSPHTGELFF	TGTGCCAGCAGTCCCCACACCGGGGAGCTGTTTTTT
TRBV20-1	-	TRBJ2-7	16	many	CSASPLTPGKGYEQYF	TGCAGTGCTAGTCCTCTTACCCCGGGAAAGGGCTACGAGCAGTACTTC
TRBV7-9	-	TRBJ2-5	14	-	CASSFGRTSETQYF	TGTGCCAGCAGCTTTGGACGGACGTCGGAGACCCAGTACTTC
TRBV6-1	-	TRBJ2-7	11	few	CASRVSYEQYF	TGTGCCAGCAGGGTCTCCTACGAGCAGTACTTC
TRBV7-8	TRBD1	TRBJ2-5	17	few	CASSGHTGQGTGETQYF	TGTGCCAGCAGCGGACACACGGGACAGGGGACGGGTGAGACCCAGTACTTC
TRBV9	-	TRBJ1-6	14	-	CASSVADGWSPLHF	TGTGCCAGCAGCGTAGCAGACGGCTGGTCACCCCTCCACTTT
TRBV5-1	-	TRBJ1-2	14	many	CASSLGQSNYGYTF	TGCGCCAGCAGCTTGGGACAGTCTAACTATGGCTACACCTTC
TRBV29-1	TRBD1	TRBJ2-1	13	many	CSGDRGRENEQFF	TGCAGCGGGGACAGGGGGCGGGAAAATGAGCAGTTCTTC
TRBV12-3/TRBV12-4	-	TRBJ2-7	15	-	CASSLRAAVSYEQYF	TGTGCCAGCAGTTTACGGGCAGCCGTCTCCTACGAGCAGTACTTC